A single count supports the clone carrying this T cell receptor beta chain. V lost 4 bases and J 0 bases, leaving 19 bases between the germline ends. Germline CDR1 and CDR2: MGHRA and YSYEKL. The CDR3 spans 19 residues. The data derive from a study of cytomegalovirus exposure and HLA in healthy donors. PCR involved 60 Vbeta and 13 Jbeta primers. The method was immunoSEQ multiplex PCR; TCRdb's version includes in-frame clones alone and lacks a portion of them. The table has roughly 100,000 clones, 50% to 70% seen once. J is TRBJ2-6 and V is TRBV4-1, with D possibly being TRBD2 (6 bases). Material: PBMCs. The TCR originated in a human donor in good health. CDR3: CASSRWMIAAGSGANVLTF. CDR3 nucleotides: TGCGCCAGCAGCCGATGGATGATAGCAGCGGGCTCTGGGGCCAACGTCCTGACTTTC.